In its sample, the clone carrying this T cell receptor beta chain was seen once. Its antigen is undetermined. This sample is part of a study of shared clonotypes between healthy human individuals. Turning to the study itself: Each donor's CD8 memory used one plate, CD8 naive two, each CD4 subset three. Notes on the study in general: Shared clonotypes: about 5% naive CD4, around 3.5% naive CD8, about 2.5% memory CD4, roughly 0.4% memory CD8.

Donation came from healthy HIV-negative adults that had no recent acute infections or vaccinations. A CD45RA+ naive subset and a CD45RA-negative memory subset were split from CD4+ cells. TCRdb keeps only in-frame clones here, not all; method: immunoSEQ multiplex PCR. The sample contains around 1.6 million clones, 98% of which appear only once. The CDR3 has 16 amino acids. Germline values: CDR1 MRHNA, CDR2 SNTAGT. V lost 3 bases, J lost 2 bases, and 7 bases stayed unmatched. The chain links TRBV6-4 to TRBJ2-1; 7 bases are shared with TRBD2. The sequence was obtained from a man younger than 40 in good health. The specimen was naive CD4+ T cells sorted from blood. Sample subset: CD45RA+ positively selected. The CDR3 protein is CASSEFGGGTYNEQFF. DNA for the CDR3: TGTGCCAGCAGTGAATTCGGCGGGGGAACCTACAATGAGCAGTTCTTC.